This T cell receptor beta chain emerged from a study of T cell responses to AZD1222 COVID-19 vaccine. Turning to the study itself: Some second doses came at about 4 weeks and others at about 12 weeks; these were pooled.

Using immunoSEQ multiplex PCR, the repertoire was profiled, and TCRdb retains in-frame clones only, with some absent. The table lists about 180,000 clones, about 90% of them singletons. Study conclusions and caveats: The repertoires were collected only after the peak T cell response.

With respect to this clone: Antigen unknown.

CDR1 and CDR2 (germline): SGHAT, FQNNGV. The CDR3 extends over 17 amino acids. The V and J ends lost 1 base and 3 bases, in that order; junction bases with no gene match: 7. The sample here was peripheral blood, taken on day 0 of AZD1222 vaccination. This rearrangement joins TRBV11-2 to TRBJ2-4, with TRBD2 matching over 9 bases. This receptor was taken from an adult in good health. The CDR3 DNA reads TGTGCCAGCAGCTTAGTGCGGGGGGGCCTGGACAAAAACATTCAGTACTTC. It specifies CASSLVRGGLDKNIQYF.